The 16 T cell receptor beta chains below all came from one sample that was sequenced in a study of blood T cell repertoires in COVID-19. Produced via immunoSEQ multiplex PCR; TCRdb's table is partial and in-frame only. The data contain over 45,000 clones, about 88% of them singletons. Sequencing used peripheral blood. These receptors were obtained from a man older than 75 in a cohort sampled during active COVID-19.

J is TRBJ2-5 and V is TRBV18; tentative D call: TRBD2 (5 bases). CDR3 length equals 13 residues. CDR1 and CDR2 from the germline V gene are KGHSH and LQKENI. The V gene lost 3 bases and the J gene lost 3 bases, with 8 bases spanning the gap. Here the CDR3 reads CASSPGVKETQYF. In DNA, the CDR3 is TGTGCCAGCTCACCCGGGGTAAAAGAGACCCAGTACTTC.

This chain connects TRBV7-9 to TRBJ1-1; the D gene is possibly TRBD1 (5 bases). The CDR3 spans 15 residues. With 2 bases removed from V and 4 bases from J, the gap between germline ends came to 14 bases. Germline V gene sequence: CDR1 SEHNR, CDR2 FQNEAQ (reference sequence). The CDR3 here is CASSLSSGASTEAFF. Written as DNA, the CDR3 is TGTGCCAGCAGCTTATCAAGTGGGGCGAGCACTGAAGCTTTCTTT. The full variable domain, its missing parts supplied by reference TRBV7-9 and TRBJ1-1, is DTGVSQNPRHKITKRGQNVTFRCDPISEHNRLYWYRQTLGQGPEFLTYFQNEAQLEKSRLLSDRFSAERPKGSFSTLEIQRTEQGDSAMYLCASSLSSGASTEAFFGQGTRLTVV.

The chain employs TRBV6-1 and TRBJ1-6; maybe TRBD1 (5 bases). The V and J ends lost 0 bases and 6 bases respectively, with 9 bases between them. The CDR3 sequence is 15 residues long. Germline CDR1 reads MNHNS; CDR2 reads SASEGT. The CDR3 bases are TGTGCCAGCAGTGAAGCGCCCGGGGGTAATTCACCCCTCCACTTT. Translated: CASSEAPGGNSPLHF.

This clone was recorded only once. This CDR3 is CASSLRLAGVSEQYF. The DNA of the CDR3 is TGTGCCAGCTCCCTTCGACTAGCGGGAGTATCCGAGCAGTACTTC. The V call is TRBV18, the J call TRBJ2-7; 12 nucleotides match TRBD2. Looked up from germline, CDR1 is KGHSH and CDR2 is LQKENI. CDR3 length equals 15 residues. V lost 6 bases and J lost 6; bases outside the gene matches: 9.

The CDR3 reads CASSAQGGNEQFF. The CDR3 DNA reads TGCGCCAGCAGCGCTCAGGGGGGAAATGAGCAGTTCTTC. The chain is built from TRBV5-1 and TRBJ2-1, with TRBD1 as a possible D gene (7 bases). CDR3 length: 13 residues. Per germline, CDR1 SGHRS and CDR2 YFSETQ. Between the trimmed V and J ends, which lost 4 bases and 7 bases, there was a span of 12 bases.

The chain couples TRBV11-3 to TRBJ2-5, with 9 bases lining up with TRBD2. The CDR3 extends over 15 amino acids. Germline-derived CDR1 and CDR2 are SGHNT and YENEEA. Unmatched junction bases numbered 9, after V lost 5 bases and J lost 5 bases. In DNA, the CDR3 is TGTGCCAGCAGCCCTAGTAGCGGGAGAGGGGAGACCCAGTACTTC. It yields the protein CASSPSSGRGETQYF.

This clone was found a few times. The chain's CDR3 is CASSLETGVLYGYTF. The CDR3 DNA reads TGCGCCAGCAGCTTGGAAACAGGGGTTCTCTATGGCTACACCTTC. The genes are TRBV5-1 and TRBJ1-2; 7 positions agree with TRBD1. Looked up from germline, CDR1 is SGHRS and CDR2 is YFSETQ. The V segment lost 0 bases and the J segment 4 bases; nucleotides outside the gene matches: 6. This CDR3 has 15 residues.

This chain joins TRBV19 and TRBJ1-1; TRBD1 matches 7 bases. The CDR3 sequence is 15 residues long. Losses at the gene ends were 8 bases for V and 0 bases for J; bases not matched to a gene: 9. CDR1 and CDR2 from the germline V gene are LNHDA and SQIVND (reference sequence). The CDR3 is CASRPDRPMNTEAFF. Written as DNA, the CDR3 is TGTGCCAGTCGGCCGGACAGGCCTATGAACACTGAAGCTTTCTTT.

This chain connects TRBV18 to TRBJ1-1; possible D gene TRBD1, 5 bases. The CDR3 is 13 amino acids. Germline V lookup: CDR1 KGHSH, CDR2 LQKENI. The V and J ends lost 3 bases and 4 bases respectively, with 9 bases between them. The chain's CDR3 is CASSPGGSTEAFF. CDR3 nucleotides: TGTGCCAGCTCACCCGGGGGGAGCACTGAAGCTTTCTTT.

The chain links TRBV6-5 to TRBJ2-7, with 7 bases lining up with TRBD2. Trimming at V came to 7 bases and at J to 5 bases, leaving 11 bases not matched to a gene. Looked up from germline, CDR1 is MNHEY and CDR2 is SVGAGI. The CDR3 loop spans 14 amino acids. CDR3 in amino acids: CASKGLSAFHEQYF. The CDR3 DNA reads TGTGCCAGCAAGGGACTATCGGCTTTCCACGAGCAGTACTTC.

This chain's CDR3 is CASSSPLAGVSNEQFF. The CDR3, as DNA: TGTGCCAGCAGCTCCCCGCTAGCGGGAGTTAGTAATGAGCAGTTCTTC. The V call is TRBV5-4, the J call TRBJ2-1; 10 nucleotides agree with TRBD2. J gave up 7 bases and V 3 bases, and 10 bases lay outside the gene matches. This CDR3 spans 16 amino acids. Germline CDR1 SGHNT, CDR2 YYREEE (reference sequence).

The chain joins TRBV7-9 to TRBJ2-1; 7 bases agree with TRBD1. J lost 5 bases, V lost 5 bases, and 12 bases had no gene match. This CDR3 is built from 16 residues. CDR1 SEHNR and CDR2 FQNEAQ come from the germline V gene (reference sequence). This CDR3 reads CASSPLRQGGHNEQFF. The CDR3 DNA is TGTGCCAGCAGCCCCCTTAGACAGGGTGGCCACAATGAGCAGTTCTTC.

The chain recombines TRBV3-1 (or the pseudogene TRBV3-2) with TRBJ1-2; D is possibly TRBD1 (5 bases). There are 14 residues in the CDR3. V gave up 1 base and J gave up 3 bases, with 9 bases separating them. Germline V lookup: CDR1 LGHDT, CDR2 YNNKEL (reference sequence). This chain's CDR3 is CASSQGGGDYGYTF. The CDR3 DNA is TGTGCCAGCAGCCAAGGTGGGGGGGACTATGGCTACACCTTC.

This clone was recorded once. The chain employs TRBV5-1 and TRBJ1-1; 7 nucleotides align to TRBD1. Germline trimming cut 4 bases from V and 1 base from J; bases unmatched to any gene: 10. The CDR3 is 16 amino acids. Germline V gene data show CDR1 as SGHRS and CDR2 as YFSETQ. CDR3 loop: CASSMGVTGQNTEAFF. The DNA of the CDR3 is TGCGCCAGCAGCATGGGGGTGACAGGGCAGAACACTGAAGCTTTCTTT.

This chain joins TRBV2 and TRBJ1-4, with D perhaps TRBD1 (6 bases). Germline CDR1 SNHLY, CDR2 FYNNEI. V was trimmed by 2 bases and J by 6 bases, leaving 10 bases between them. The CDR3 runs to 14 residues. DNA of the CDR3: TGTGCCAGCAGTGAAAACAGGGTTGATGAAAAACTGTTTTTT. It codes for CASSENRVDEKLFF.

The chain uses TRBV21-1 and TRBJ2-3; the D call of TRBD2 is as the table states it, not checked on the DNA. TRBV21-1 is listed as a pseudogene. CDR3 length equals 16 residues. Here the CDR3 reads CASSKGVGGADDTQYF. The CDR3 DNA follows: TGTGCCAGCAGCAAAGGGGTCGGGGGGGCCGATGATACGCAGTATTTT.